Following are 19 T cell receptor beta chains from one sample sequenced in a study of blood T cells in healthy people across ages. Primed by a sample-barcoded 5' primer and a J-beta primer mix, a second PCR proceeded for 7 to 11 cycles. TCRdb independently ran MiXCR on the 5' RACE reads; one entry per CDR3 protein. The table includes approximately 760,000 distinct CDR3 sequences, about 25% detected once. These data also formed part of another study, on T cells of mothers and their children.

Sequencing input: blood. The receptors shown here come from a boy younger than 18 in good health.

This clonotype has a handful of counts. The CDR3 DNA is TGTGCCAGCAGCGTATCGACTAGCGGGTTACAAGAGACCCAGTACTTC. Translated: CASSVSTSGLQETQYF. This chain links TRBV9 with TRBJ2-5; 10 bases line up with TRBD2. This CDR3 has 16 residues. Trimming cost V 1 base and J 2 bases; bases outside gene matches: 5. CDR1 and CDR2 (germline): SGDLS, YYNGEE. Full variable domain (outside the CDR3, taken from reference TRBV9 and TRBJ2-5): DSGVTQTPKHLITATGQRVTLRCSPRSGDLSVYWYQQSLDQGLQFLIQYYNGEERAKGNILERFSAQQFPDLHSELNLSSLELGDSALYFCASSVSTSGLQETQYFGPGTRLLVL.

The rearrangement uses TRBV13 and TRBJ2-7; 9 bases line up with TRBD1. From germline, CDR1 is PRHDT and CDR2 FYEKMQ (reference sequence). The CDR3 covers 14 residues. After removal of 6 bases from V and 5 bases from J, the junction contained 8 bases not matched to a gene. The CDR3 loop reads CASRFGQGSDEQYF. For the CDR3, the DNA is TGTGCCAGCAGATTCGGACAGGGGAGCGACGAGCAGTACTTC.

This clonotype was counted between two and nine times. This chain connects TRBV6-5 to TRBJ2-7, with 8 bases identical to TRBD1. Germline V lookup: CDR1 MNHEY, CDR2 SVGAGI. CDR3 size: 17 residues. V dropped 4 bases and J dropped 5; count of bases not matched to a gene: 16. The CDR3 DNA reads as TGTGCCAGCAGTTCCTTTTCCGGACAGGGCCACCCCCACGAGCAGTACTTC. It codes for CASSSFSGQGHPHEQYF.

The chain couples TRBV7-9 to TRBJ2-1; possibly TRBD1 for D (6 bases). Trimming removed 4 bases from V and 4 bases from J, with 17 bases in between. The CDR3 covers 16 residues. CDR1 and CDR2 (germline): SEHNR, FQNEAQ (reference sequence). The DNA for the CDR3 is TGTGCCAGCAGCTACACAGGGAATTACAATTACAATGAGCAGTTCTTC. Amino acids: CASSYTGNYNYNEQFF. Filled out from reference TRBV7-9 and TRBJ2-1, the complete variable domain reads DTGVSQNPRHKITKRGQNVTFRCDPISEHNRLYWYRQTLGQGPEFLTYFQNEAQLEKSRLLSDRFSAERPKGSFSTLEIQRTEQGDSAMYLCASSYTGNYNYNEQFFGPGTRLTVL.

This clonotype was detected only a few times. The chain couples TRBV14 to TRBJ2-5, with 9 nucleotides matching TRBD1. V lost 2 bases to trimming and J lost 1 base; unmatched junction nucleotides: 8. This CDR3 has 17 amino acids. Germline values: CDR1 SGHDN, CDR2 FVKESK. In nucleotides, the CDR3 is TGTGCCAGCAGCCAACTACAGGGGGCGAGGAGCCAAGAGACCCAGTACTTC. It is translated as CASSQLQGARSQETQYF.

CDR3 region: CASSQDKRLAGVEQYF. The CDR3 nucleotides are TGCGCCAGCAGCCAAGATAAGAGACTAGCGGGAGTCGAGCAGTACTTC. This chain joins TRBV4-1 and TRBJ2-7; TRBD2 aligns across 12 bases. The CDR3 runs to 16 residues. V lost 0 bases, J lost 6 bases, and 6 bases stayed unmatched. CDR1 is MGHRA and CDR2 is YSYEKL in the germline V gene.

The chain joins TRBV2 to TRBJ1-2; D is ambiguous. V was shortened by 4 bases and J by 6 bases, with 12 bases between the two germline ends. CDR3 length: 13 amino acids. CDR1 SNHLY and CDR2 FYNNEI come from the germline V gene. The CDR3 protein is CASSGRGWDGYTF. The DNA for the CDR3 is TGTGCCAGCAGTGGTCGGGGTTGGGATGGCTACACCTTC.

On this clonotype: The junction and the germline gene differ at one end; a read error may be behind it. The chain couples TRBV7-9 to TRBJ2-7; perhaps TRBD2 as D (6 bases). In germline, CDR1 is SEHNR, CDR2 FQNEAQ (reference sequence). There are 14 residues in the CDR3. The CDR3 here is CASSLAPGEDEQYF. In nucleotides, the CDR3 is TGTGCCAGCAGCCTAGCCCCCGGGGAGGACGAGCAGTACTTC.

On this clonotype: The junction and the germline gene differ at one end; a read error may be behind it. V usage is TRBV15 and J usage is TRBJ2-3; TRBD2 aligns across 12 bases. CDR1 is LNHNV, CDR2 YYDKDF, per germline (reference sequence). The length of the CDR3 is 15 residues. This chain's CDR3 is CASSRRLAGVDTQYF. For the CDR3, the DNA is TGTGCCTCCAGCAGACGACTAGCGGGAGTAGATACGCAGTATTTT.

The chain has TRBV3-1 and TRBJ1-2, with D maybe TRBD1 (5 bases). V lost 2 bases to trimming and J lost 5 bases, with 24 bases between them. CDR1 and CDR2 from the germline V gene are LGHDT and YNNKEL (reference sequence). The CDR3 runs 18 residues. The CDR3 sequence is CASSQMPTLGHTRYGYTF. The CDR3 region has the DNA TGTGCCAGCAGCCAAATGCCTACCTTGGGGCATACAAGATATGGCTACACCTTC.

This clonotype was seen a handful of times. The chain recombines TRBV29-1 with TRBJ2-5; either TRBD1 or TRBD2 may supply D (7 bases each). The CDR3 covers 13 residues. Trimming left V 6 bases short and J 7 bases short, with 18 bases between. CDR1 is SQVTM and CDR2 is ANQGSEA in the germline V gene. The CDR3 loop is CSVSPGGGVTQYF. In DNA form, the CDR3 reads TGCAGCGTGAGCCCAGGGGGGGGCGTGACCCAGTACTTC.

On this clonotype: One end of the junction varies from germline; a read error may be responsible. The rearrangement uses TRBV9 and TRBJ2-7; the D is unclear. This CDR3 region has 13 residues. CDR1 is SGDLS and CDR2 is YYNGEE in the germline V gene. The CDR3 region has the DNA TGTGCCAACAGCGTTTCCAGCTCCTACGAGCAGTACTTC. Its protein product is CANSVSSSYEQYF.

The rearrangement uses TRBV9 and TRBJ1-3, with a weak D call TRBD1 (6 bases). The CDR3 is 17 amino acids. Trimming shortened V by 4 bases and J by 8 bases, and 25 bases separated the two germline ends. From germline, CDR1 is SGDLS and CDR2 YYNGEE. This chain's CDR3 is CASSPRGPGADRDTIYF. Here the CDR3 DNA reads TGTGCCAGCAGCCCTCGGGGACCGGGGGCTGATAGGGACACCATATATTTT.

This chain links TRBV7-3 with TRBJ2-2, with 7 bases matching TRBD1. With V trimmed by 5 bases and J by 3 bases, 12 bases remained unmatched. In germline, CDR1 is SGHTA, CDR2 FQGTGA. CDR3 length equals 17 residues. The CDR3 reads CASSPHPYRGDTGELFF. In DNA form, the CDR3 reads TGTGCCAGCAGCCCCCACCCATACAGGGGAGACACCGGGGAGCTGTTTTTT.

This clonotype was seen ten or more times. In nucleotides, the CDR3 is TGTGCCAGCAGCTTAGGGGCCGAGATGTACCAAGAGACCCAGTACTTC. Amino acid sequence: CASSLGAEMYQETQYF. V usage is TRBV7-9 and J usage is TRBJ2-5; D is uncertain. CDR1 and CDR2 (germline): SEHNR, FQNEAQ (reference sequence). V was clipped by 1 base and J by 0 bases, with 12 bases between them. The CDR3 runs to 16 residues.

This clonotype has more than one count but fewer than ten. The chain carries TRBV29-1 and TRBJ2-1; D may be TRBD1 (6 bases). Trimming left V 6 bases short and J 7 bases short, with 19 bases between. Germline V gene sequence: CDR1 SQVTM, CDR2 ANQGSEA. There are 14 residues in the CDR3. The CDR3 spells CSVDRTSGLNEQFF. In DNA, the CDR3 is TGCAGCGTCGACAGGACCAGTGGGTTGAATGAGCAGTTCTTC.

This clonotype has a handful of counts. The DNA of the CDR3 is TGTGCTAGTGGTTTCACCGGGACTAGCTACGAGCAGTACTTC. This translates into CASGFTGTSYEQYF. The genes are TRBV12-5 and TRBJ2-7; 8 bases align to TRBD2. CDR1 is LGHNT, CDR2 FRNRAP, per germline. This CDR3 comprises 14 residues. J lost 3 bases, V lost 3 bases, and 4 bases had no gene match.

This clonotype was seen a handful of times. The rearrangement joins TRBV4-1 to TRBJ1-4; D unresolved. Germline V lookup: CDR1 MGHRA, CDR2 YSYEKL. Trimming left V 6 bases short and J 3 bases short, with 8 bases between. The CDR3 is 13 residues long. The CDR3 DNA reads TGCGCCAGCAGGGGAGTACCTAATGAAAAACTGTTTTTT. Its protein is CASRGVPNEKLFF.

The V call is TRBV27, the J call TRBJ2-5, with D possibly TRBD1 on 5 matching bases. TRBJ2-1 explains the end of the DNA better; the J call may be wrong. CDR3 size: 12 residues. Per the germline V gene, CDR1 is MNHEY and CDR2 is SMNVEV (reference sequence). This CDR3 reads CASSLGADKQFF. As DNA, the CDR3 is TGTGCCAGCAGTTTAGGGGCGGACAAGCAGTTCTTC.